The 32 T cell receptor beta chains given below trace back to one sample, sequenced in a study of shared clonotypes between healthy human individuals. TCRdb's copy holds only in-frame clones and misses some; the assay was immunoSEQ multiplex PCR. The table records under 1 million clones, 80% to 95% of them present only once. CD45RO negativity and positive selection for CCR7 defined naive CD8 cells, a population that excluded terminally differentiated effector memory CD45RA+ cells. The sequenced material came from naive CD8+ T cells sorted from blood. Source of these receptors: a man aged 30-40 years in good health.

This sequence joins TRBV7-9 and TRBJ2-1, with D maybe TRBD1 (6 bases). With 4 bases removed from V and 6 bases from J, the gap between germline ends came to 16 bases. Germline V gene data show CDR1 as SEHNR and CDR2 as FQNEAQ (reference sequence). The CDR3 is 15 amino acids. In DNA, the CDR3 is TGTGCCAGCAGCTCGACAGGTTCCGCCCCCAATGAGCAGTTCTTC. Translating gives CASSSTGSAPNEQFF.

V usage is TRBV2 and J usage is TRBJ1-2, with 8 bases identical to TRBD1. The CDR3 extends over 13 amino acids. CDR1 and CDR2 (germline): SNHLY, FYNNEI. The J segment lost 4 bases and the V segment lost 7 bases, leaving 5 bases of the junction unmatched. The CDR3 protein is CASTPGQAYGYTF. For the CDR3, the DNA is TGTGCCAGCACGCCGGGACAGGCCTATGGCTACACCTTC.

This clone was observed once. The V and J genes are TRBV2 and TRBJ2-7, with 13 bases lining up with TRBD2. The germline V gene has CDR1 SNHLY and CDR2 FYNNEI. This CDR3 contains 15 residues. With V trimmed by 4 bases and J by 5 bases, 5 bases remained unmatched. The CDR3 nucleotides are TGTGCCAGCAGTGGGACTAGCGGGAGAGACGACGAGCAGTACTTC. Protein sequence: CASSGTSGRDDEQYF. Combining the CDR3 with reference TRBV2 and TRBJ2-7 gives the whole variable domain EPEVTQTPSHQVTQMGQEVILRCVPISNHLYFYWYRQILGQKVEFLVSFYNNEISEKSEIFDDQFSVERPDGSNFTLKIRSTKLEDSAMYFCASSGTSGRDDEQYFGPGTRLTVT.

J is TRBJ2-3 and V is TRBV5-6; TRBD2 matches 10 bases. The V and J ends lost 2 bases and 1 base, in that order; junction bases with no gene match: 7. The CDR3 is 17 residues long. Germline-derived CDR1 and CDR2 are SGHDT and YYEEEE. The CDR3 sequence: CASSFVPGTSGTDTQYF. The DNA of the CDR3 is TGTGCCAGCAGCTTTGTCCCGGGGACTAGCGGCACAGATACGCAGTATTTT.

The rearrangement links TRBV7-9 to TRBJ2-3; D may correspond to TRBD1 or TRBD2 (5 bases each). CDR1 is SEHNR and CDR2 is FQNEAQ in the germline V gene (reference sequence). V shed 4 bases and J shed 2 bases, with 13 bases lying between them. The CDR3 sequence is 15 residues long. The CDR3 DNA is TGTGCCAGCAGCTCCCGTGGGGACCACACAGATACGCAGTATTTT. Its translation is CASSSRGDHTDTQYF.

The rearrangement joins TRBV7-6 to TRBJ2-1; 13 bases align to TRBD2. After removal of 1 base from V and 5 bases from J, the junction contained 8 bases not matched to a gene. The CDR3 runs 18 residues. Germline lookup yields CDR1 SGHVS and CDR2 FNYEAQ. The CDR3 DNA follows: TGTGCCAGCAGCTTAGTCCCGGGACTAGCGGGAACCGACAATGAGCAGTTCTTC. The encoded protein is CASSLVPGLAGTDNEQFF.

V gene TRBV14 combines with J gene TRBJ2-7, with D unresolved. V lost 1 base and J lost 0, with 10 bases in between. The CDR3 has 15 residues. Germline V gene lookup returns CDR1 SGHDN and CDR2 FVKESK. The CDR3 DNA follows: TGTGCCAGCAGCCAAGGCAGGATGACCTCCTACGAGCAGTACTTC. This gives the protein CASSQGRMTSYEQYF.

The chain employs TRBV5-1 and TRBJ2-1, with no clear D. Trimming took off 0 bases at V and 6 bases at J, with 7 bases between the two ends. The CDR3 extends over 13 amino acids. CDR1 SGHRS and CDR2 YFSETQ come from the germline V gene. CDR3 in DNA: TGCGCCAGCAGCTTGGCCCTGTTCAATGAGCAGTTCTTC. Encoded protein: CASSLALFNEQFF. The full variable domain, its missing parts supplied by reference TRBV5-1 and TRBJ2-1, is KAGVTQTPRYLIKTRGQQVTLSCSPISGHRSVSWYQQTPGQGLQFLFEYFSETQRNKGNFPGRFSGRQFSNSRSEMNVSTLELGDSALYLCASSLALFNEQFFGPGTRLTVL.

The chain links TRBV5-6 to TRBJ2-7; D might be TRBD1 (6 bases). The CDR3 runs 12 residues. Germline V gives CDR1 SGHDT, CDR2 YYEEEE. Deletions cut 4 bases from V and 6 bases from J, with 11 bases between. CDR3 coding DNA: TGTGCCAGCAGCACCGGGACACCCGAGCAGTACTTC. Its protein is CASSTGTPEQYF.

The chain is built from TRBV6-1 and TRBJ2-1; 7 bases map to TRBD2. This CDR3 contains 13 residues. Looked up from germline, CDR1 is MNHNS and CDR2 is SASEGT. J gave up 9 bases and V 3 bases, and 5 bases lay outside the gene matches. The CDR3 DNA sequence: TGTGCCAGCAGTGACCCCTGGGGGGGTGAGCAGTTCTTC. Translating gives CASSDPWGGEQFF.

CDR3 bases: TGTGCCAGCGCGGCGGGCCCCTCCTACGAGCAGTACTTC. This encodes CASAAGPSYEQYF. The chain links TRBV2 to TRBJ2-7; maybe TRBD2 (5 bases). The CDR3 length is 13 residues. Germline lookup yields CDR1 SNHLY and CDR2 FYNNEI. Trimming took off 8 bases at V and 0 bases at J, with 11 bases between the two ends.

CDR3 coding DNA: TGTGCCAGCAGTTTGTCGGTCACCGGGACGGTCACAGATACGCAGTATTTT. Translation: CASSLSVTGTVTDTQYF. V is TRBV27 and J is TRBJ2-3; the D call may be TRBD1 or TRBD2 (5 bases each). Germline V gene lookup returns CDR1 MNHEY and CDR2 SMNVEV (reference sequence). V was clipped by 3 bases and J by 2 bases, with 18 bases between them. The CDR3 has 17 amino acids.

The V call is TRBV7-2, the J call TRBJ2-7, with 7 bases identical to TRBD1. Germline V lookup: CDR1 SGHTA, CDR2 FQGNSA. Germline trimming cut 10 bases from V and 9 bases from J; bases unmatched to any gene: 12. The CDR3 spans 12 residues. The CDR3 loop is CATTKSTGMQYF. The CDR3 nucleotides read TGTGCCACCACTAAGTCGACAGGGATGCAGTACTTC.

This clone was recorded only once. CDR3 sequence (DNA): TGTGCCAGCAGTCTTCCAGGGAACACTGAAGCTTTCTTT. It translates to CASSLPGNTEAFF. This chain uses TRBV2 with TRBJ1-1; no clear D gene. This CDR3 has 13 residues. V was trimmed by 5 bases and J by 1 base, leaving 8 bases between them. Germline CDR1 and CDR2: SNHLY and FYNNEI. Full variable domain (remainder filled in from reference TRBV2 and TRBJ1-1): EPEVTQTPSHQVTQMGQEVILRCVPISNHLYFYWYRQILGQKVEFLVSFYNNEISEKSEIFDDQFSVERPDGSNFTLKIRSTKLEDSAMYFCASSLPGNTEAFFGQGTRLTVV.

Only a few counts were recorded for this clone. V and J are TRBV7-3 and TRBJ1-1, with 7 bases lining up with TRBD1. The trim removed 6 bases at V and 1 base at J, leaving 2 bases unmatched. From germline, CDR1 is SGHTA and CDR2 FQGTGA. This CDR3 spans 13 amino acids. The CDR3 loop reads CASSWTGNTEAFF. The CDR3 DNA reads TGTGCCAGCAGTTGGACAGGGAACACTGAAGCTTTCTTT.

The CDR3 bases are TGTGCCAGCAGCTTAGGCAGGGATGGCTACACCTTC. Translated: CASSLGRDGYTF. The chain joins TRBV7-3 to TRBJ1-2, with TRBD1 as a possible D gene (5 bases). This CDR3 region has 12 residues. Germline CDR1 and CDR2: SGHTA and FQGTGA. The V gene lost 2 bases and the J gene lost 6 bases, with 7 bases spanning the gap. The full variable domain, in which reference TRBV7-3 and TRBJ1-2 provide the parts outside the CDR3, is GAGVSQTPSNKVTEKGKYVELRCDPISGHTALYWYRQSLGQGPEFLIYFQGTGAADDSGLPNDRFFAVRPEGSVSTLKIQRTERGDSAVYLCASSLGRDGYTFGSGTRLTVV.

J is TRBJ2-1 and V is TRBV11-2, with D perhaps TRBD1 (6 bases). Trimming pared 1 base from V and 7 bases from J, leaving 20 bases between. The CDR3 is 17 residues long. Germline V gene data show CDR1 as SGHAT and CDR2 as FQNNGV. The CDR3 coding sequence is TGTGCCAGCAGCTTAGGTCGGCGACAGGTTGGAGCGAATGAGCAGTTCTTC. Translation gives CASSLGRRQVGANEQFF. The full variable domain, rest sourced from reference TRBV11-2 and TRBJ2-1, is EAGVAQSPRYKIIEKRQSVAFWCNPISGHATLYWYQQILGQGPKLLIQFQNNGVVDDSQLPKDRFSAERLKGVDSTLKIQPAKLEDSAVYLCASSLGRRQVGANEQFFGPGTRLTVL.

J is TRBJ2-5 and V is TRBV27, with TRBD2 matching over 11 bases. Germline V gene sequence: CDR1 MNHEY, CDR2 SMNVEV (reference sequence). The CDR3 is 18 residues long. The junction had 10 bases not matched to a gene; V was cut back by 3 bases and J by 1 base. CDR3 bases: TGTGCCAGCAGTTTGATCAACCCGGGACTAGCGGTCCAAGAGACCCAGTACTTC. Translation gives CASSLINPGLAVQETQYF.

This clone was seen once. The chain carries TRBV19 and TRBJ1-5, with 7 positions matching TRBD1. V dropped 7 bases and J dropped 4; count of bases not matched to a gene: 13. Looked up from germline, CDR1 is LNHDA and CDR2 is SQIVND (reference sequence). CDR3 size: 16 residues. The CDR3 coding sequence is TGTGCCAGTAAAACCCGGGAACAGGGGCCTAATCAGCCCCAGCATTTT. Translated: CASKTREQGPNQPQHF. The full variable domain, rest sourced from reference TRBV19 and TRBJ1-5, is DGGITQSPKYLFRKEGQNVTLSCEQNLNHDAMYWYRQDPGQGLRLIYYSQIVNDFQKGDIAEGYSVSREKKESFPLTVTSAQKNPTAFYLCASKTREQGPNQPQHFGDGTRLSIL.

The rearrangement joins TRBV6-1 to TRBJ1-1, with TRBD1 matching 8 bases. The CDR3 loop spans 15 amino acids. Germline V gene data show CDR1 as MNHNS and CDR2 as SASEGT. The V segment lost 6 bases and the J segment 1 base; nucleotides outside the gene matches: 7. The CDR3 DNA is TGTGCCAGCAGCAAAGGACAGGGACGGAACACTGAAGCTTTCTTT. Amino acid sequence: CASSKGQGRNTEAFF.

The rearrangement joins TRBV27 to TRBJ2-7; D unclear. V lost 3 bases and J lost 0, with 9 bases in between. The CDR3 consists of 14 residues. The germline V gene has CDR1 MNHEY and CDR2 SMNVEV (reference sequence). CDR3 sequence reads: CASSLGFDSYEQYF. The CDR3 coding sequence is TGTGCCAGCAGTTTGGGTTTCGACTCCTACGAGCAGTACTTC.

The chain links TRBV11-3 to TRBJ2-1; 14 bases are shared with TRBD2. Trimming cost V 5 bases and J 10 bases; bases outside gene matches: 10. The CDR3 has 16 amino acids. Looked up from germline, CDR1 is SGHNT and CDR2 is YENEEA. The CDR3 region is CASSGKTSGGVREQFF. As DNA, the CDR3 is TGTGCCAGCAGCGGAAAGACTAGCGGGGGGGTTAGGGAGCAGTTCTTC.

The chain carries TRBV10-2 and TRBJ2-7; the match to TRBD1 covers 8 bases. Germline CDR1 and CDR2: WSHSY and SAAADI. The V and J ends lost 4 bases and 2 bases, in that order; junction bases with no gene match: 4. This CDR3 has 14 residues. The CDR3 DNA is TGCGCCAGCAGTGCCGGGACAGGTCCCTACGAGCAGTACTTC. Protein: CASSAGTGPYEQYF.

V gene TRBV11-2 combines with J gene TRBJ1-5; no firm D call. This CDR3 has 15 residues. Trimming removed 2 bases from V and 0 bases from J, with 8 bases in between. Germline CDR1 reads SGHAT; CDR2 reads FQNNGV. The CDR3 protein is CASSLTADSNQPQHF. In DNA, the CDR3 is TGTGCCAGCAGCTTAACGGCAGATAGCAATCAGCCCCAGCATTTT.

The chain combines TRBV10-1 with TRBJ2-3; 7 bases agree with TRBD1. The CDR3 runs 15 residues. CDR1 and CDR2 from the germline V gene are WNHNN and SYGVQD (reference sequence). The V segment lost 3 bases and the J segment 0 bases; nucleotides outside the gene matches: 3. In nucleotides, the CDR3 is TGCGCCAGCAGTGAAGACAGGGTGAGCACAGATACGCAGTATTTT. Translated, it gives CASSEDRVSTDTQYF.

CDR3 in amino acids: CASSFSFLENTEAFF. CDR3 nucleotides: TGTGCCAGCAGCTTCTCCTTCCTAGAGAACACTGAAGCTTTCTTT. The rearrangement joins TRBV5-8 to TRBJ1-1; no definite D call. CDR3 length: 15 amino acids. Trimming left V 2 bases short and J 1 base short, with 12 bases between. Germline CDR1 reads SGHTS; CDR2 reads YDEGEE.

The gene calls are TRBV4-1 and TRBJ2-7, with D hard to call. Germline assignment: CDR1 MGHRA and CDR2 YSYEKL. Trimming stripped 4 bases from V and 0 bases from J, with 13 bases between. The CDR3 contains 15 residues. CDR3 loop: CASSLLEGRSYEQYF. CDR3 bases: TGCGCCAGCAGCCTCCTGGAAGGCCGCTCCTACGAGCAGTACTTC.

The chain carries TRBV9 and TRBJ1-1, with D hard to call. The V gene lost 3 bases and the J gene lost 0 bases, with 9 bases spanning the gap. The CDR3 is 14 residues long. CDR1 is SGDLS and CDR2 is YYNGEE in the germline V gene. The CDR3 DNA reads TGTGCCAGCAGCGGGGGAACAGTGAACACTGAAGCTTTCTTT. This codes for CASSGGTVNTEAFF.

CDR3 in amino acids: CASSLGLILSGENYNEQFF. As DNA, the CDR3 is TGTGCCAGCAGCTTAGGCCTAATTCTTAGCGGAGAAAACTACAATGAGCAGTTCTTC. The chain joins TRBV13 to TRBJ2-1; a weak D match, TRBD2 (6 bases). Germline loops: CDR1 PRHDT, CDR2 FYEKMQ (reference sequence). V dropped 0 bases and J dropped 3 bases, with 21 bases sitting between them. The CDR3 has 19 amino acids.

This rearrangement joins TRBV13 to TRBJ2-7, with no clear D. V lost 5 bases and J lost 6, with 14 bases in between. The CDR3 has 13 residues. Germline CDR1 reads PRHDT; CDR2 reads FYEKMQ (reference sequence). CDR3 sequence (DNA): TGTGCCAGCAGCCCAGGATCCACCCTCGAGCAGTACTTC. It yields the protein CASSPGSTLEQYF.

A single count supports this clone. The V gene is TRBV29-1, the J gene TRBJ2-7, with TRBD2 matching 13 bases. The V and J ends lost 1 base and 2 bases, in that order; junction bases with no gene match: 2. Germline CDR1 and CDR2: SQVTM and ANQGSEA. The CDR3 has 15 residues. The CDR3 loop reads CSVEGTSGSPYEQYF. Here the CDR3 DNA reads TGCAGCGTTGAAGGGACTAGCGGGAGCCCCTACGAGCAGTACTTC.

This chain joins TRBV9 and TRBJ1-2; D is unresolved. In germline, CDR1 is SGDLS, CDR2 YYNGEE. The V gene lost 2 bases and the J gene lost 7 bases, with 12 bases spanning the gap. The CDR3 has 13 residues. CDR3 DNA sequence: TGTGCCAGCAGCGTCTTCGGGATTGTTGGCTACACCTTC. Translated: CASSVFGIVGYTF.